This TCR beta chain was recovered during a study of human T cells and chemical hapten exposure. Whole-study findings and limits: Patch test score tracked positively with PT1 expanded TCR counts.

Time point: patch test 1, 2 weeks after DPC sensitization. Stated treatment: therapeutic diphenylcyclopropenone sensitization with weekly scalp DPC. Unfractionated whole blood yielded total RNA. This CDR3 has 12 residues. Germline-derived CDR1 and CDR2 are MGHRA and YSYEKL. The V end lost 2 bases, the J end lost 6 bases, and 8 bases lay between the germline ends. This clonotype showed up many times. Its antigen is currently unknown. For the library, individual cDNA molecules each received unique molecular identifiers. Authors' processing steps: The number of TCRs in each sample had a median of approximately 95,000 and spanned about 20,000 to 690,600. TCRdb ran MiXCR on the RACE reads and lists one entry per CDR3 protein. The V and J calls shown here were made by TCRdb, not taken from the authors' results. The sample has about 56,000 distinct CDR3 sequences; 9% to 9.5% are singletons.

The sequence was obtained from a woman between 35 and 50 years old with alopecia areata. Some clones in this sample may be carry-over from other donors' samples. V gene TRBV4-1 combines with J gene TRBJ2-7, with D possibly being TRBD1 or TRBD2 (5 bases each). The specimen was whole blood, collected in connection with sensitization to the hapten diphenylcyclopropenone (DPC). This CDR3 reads CASSQQGREQYF. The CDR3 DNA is TGCGCCAGCAGCCAACAGGGACGCGAGCAGTACTTC.